The 25 T cell receptor beta chains below all came from one sample that was sequenced in a study of blood T cell repertoires in COVID-19. The method was immunoSEQ multiplex PCR; TCRdb's version includes in-frame clones alone and lacks a portion of them. The sample carries approximately 210,000 clones, around 94% recorded once. Sequenced material: peripheral blood. These receptors came from a man aged 30 to 39 with COVID-19, enrolled during active disease.

CDR3 DNA sequence: TGTGCCAGCAGTTACTCATCAGGGTCCACCGGGGAGCTGTTTTTT. This sequence encodes CASSYSSGSTGELFF. This chain joins TRBV6-6 and TRBJ2-2; possibly TRBD1 for D (5 bases). CDR1 and CDR2 (germline): MNHNY, SVGAGI (reference sequence). This CDR3 region has 15 residues. The germline V and J ends were trimmed by 0 bases and 4 bases, with 9 bases remaining between them.

This chain connects TRBV27 to TRBJ2-3, with 14 bases aligning to TRBD2. The J segment lost 4 bases and the V segment lost 4 bases, leaving 13 bases of the junction unmatched. Germline V gene lookup returns CDR1 MNHEY and CDR2 SMNVEV (reference sequence). This CDR3 contains 19 residues. The CDR3 DNA sequence: TGTGCCAGCAGTTCGGGACTAGCGGGGGACCCCTGGCTCTCAGATACGCAGTATTTT. Translation gives CASSSGLAGDPWLSDTQYF.

This sequence joins TRBV19 and TRBJ2-1; weak D call: TRBD2 (6 bases). With 3 bases removed from V and 10 bases from J, the gap between germline ends came to 10 bases. The germline V gene has CDR1 LNHDA and CDR2 SQIVND (reference sequence). The CDR3 length is 12 residues. The CDR3 coding sequence is TGTGCCAGTAGTATGTGGGGGAGGGAGCAGTTCTTC. It is translated as CASSMWGREQFF.

V and J are TRBV9 and TRBJ2-6; perhaps TRBD1 as D (6 bases). The ends were cut back, 9 bases at V and 0 bases at J, with 16 bases in the middle. The germline V gene encodes CDR1 SGDLS and CDR2 YYNGEE. CDR3 size: 16 residues. As DNA, the CDR3 is TGTGCCAAAGGGGGTCAGGAGAGCTCTGGGGCCAACGTCCTGACTTTC. Translated, it gives CAKGGQESSGANVLTF.

The CDR3 reads CASIQGTNYGYTF. The CDR3 nucleotides read TGTGCCAGCATTCAGGGAACTAACTATGGCTACACCTTC. J is TRBJ1-2 and V is TRBV2; D possibly corresponds to TRBD1 (5 bases). This CDR3 is 13 amino acids long. CDR1 is SNHLY, CDR2 FYNNEI, per germline. Trimming shortened V by 7 bases and J by 0 bases, and 9 bases separated the two germline ends.

The CDR3 reads CASSPRPLVIGGTEAFF. CDR3 in DNA: TGTGCCAGCAGCCCCCGCCCGCTCGTGATAGGGGGCACTGAAGCTTTCTTT. The chain uses TRBV7-2 and TRBJ1-1, with D possibly being TRBD1 (6 bases). This CDR3 is built from 17 residues. The germline gives CDR1 SGHTA, CDR2 FQGNSA. V gave up 5 bases and J gave up 4 bases, with 23 bases separating them.

This chain uses TRBV5-6 with TRBJ2-5; D might be TRBD2 (6 bases). The V end was cut by 4 bases, the J end by 4 bases, with 8 bases between. Germline CDR1 reads SGHDT; CDR2 reads YYEEEE. This CDR3 contains 12 residues. CDR3 coding DNA: TGTGCCAGCAGCGAGGGAGGAGAGACCCAGTACTTC. Amino acid sequence: CASSEGGETQYF.

CDR3 loop: CATSSSTGSYGYTF. CDR3 nucleotides: TGTGCCACCAGCAGCTCGACAGGGTCTTATGGCTACACCTTC. The chain is built from TRBV15 and TRBJ1-2; 7 bases fit TRBD1. The junction had 6 bases not matched to a gene; V was cut back by 3 bases and J by 5 bases. The CDR3 is 14 residues long. CDR1 and CDR2 from the germline V gene are LNHNV and YYDKDF (reference sequence).

This chain links TRBV19 with TRBJ1-1; D is uncertain. The germline V and J ends were trimmed by 1 base and 1 base, with 7 bases remaining between them. The CDR3 totals 14 residues. Germline assignment: CDR1 LNHDA and CDR2 SQIVND (reference sequence). The CDR3: CASSIGSENTEAFF. For the CDR3, the DNA is TGTGCCAGTAGTATAGGGAGCGAGAACACTGAAGCTTTCTTT.

This clone was counted a few times. The chain carries TRBV9 and TRBJ2-3; D ambiguous. Germline lookup yields CDR1 SGDLS and CDR2 YYNGEE. The CDR3 is 16 amino acids. V was shortened by 0 bases and J by 2 bases, with 13 bases between the two germline ends. The CDR3 protein is CASSVEAKLHTDTQYF. In DNA form, the CDR3 reads TGTGCCAGCAGCGTAGAGGCTAAACTACACACAGATACGCAGTATTTT.

V gene TRBV5-1 combines with J gene TRBJ1-4; D is unresolved. Germline-derived CDR1 and CDR2 are SGHRS and YFSETQ. The CDR3 spans 15 residues. The V and J ends lost 0 bases and 4 bases respectively, with 10 bases between them. The CDR3 is CASSLDGRNNEKLFF. DNA of the CDR3: TGCGCCAGCAGCTTGGACGGCAGGAATAATGAAAAACTGTTTTTT.

V usage is TRBV7-9 and J usage is TRBJ2-2; tentatively, D is TRBD1 (6 bases). V dropped 2 bases and J dropped 3 bases, with 10 bases sitting between them. The CDR3 has 15 amino acids. Germline CDR1 is SEHNR and CDR2 is FQNEAQ (reference sequence). Here the CDR3 reads CASSLFGQHTGELFF. As DNA, the CDR3 is TGTGCCAGCAGCTTATTCGGACAGCACACCGGGGAGCTGTTTTTT. Supplemented by reference TRBV7-9 and TRBJ2-2, the full variable domain reads DTGVSQNPRHKITKRGQNVTFRCDPISEHNRLYWYRQTLGQGPEFLTYFQNEAQLEKSRLLSDRFSAERPKGSFSTLEIQRTEQGDSAMYLCASSLFGQHTGELFFGEGSRLTVL.

Turning to this clone: Additional DNA sequences in this sample encode the identical CDR3. The chain employs TRBV11-2 and TRBJ2-2; possibly TRBD1 for D (6 bases). The CDR3 is 16 amino acids. Germline assignment: CDR1 SGHAT and CDR2 FQNNGV. Deletions cut 2 bases from V and 0 bases from J, with 10 bases between. As DNA, the CDR3 is TGTGCCAGCAGCTTAAGAAACAGGGCGAACACCGGGGAGCTGTTTTTT. Its translation is CASSLRNRANTGELFF.

The gene calls are TRBV6-5 and TRBJ1-4; TRBD1 matches at 7 bases. V lost 6 bases, J lost 5 bases, and 9 bases stayed unmatched. Germline CDR1 and CDR2: MNHEY and SVGAGI. The CDR3 covers 15 residues. The CDR3 is CASRTGQSENEKLFF. The CDR3 DNA sequence: TGTGCCAGCAGGACGGGACAGTCGGAGAATGAAAAACTGTTTTTT.

The chain links TRBV30 to TRBJ1-1, with 7 positions matching TRBD1. The CDR3 consists of 14 residues. V gave up 1 base and J gave up 1 base; unmatched junction bases: 3. Germline lookup yields CDR1 GTSNPN and CDR2 SVGIG (reference sequence). CDR3 loop: CAWSAWTGNTEAFF. Written as DNA, the CDR3 is TGTGCCTGGAGTGCGTGGACAGGGAACACTGAAGCTTTCTTT.

This clone was picked up a small number of times. The V gene is TRBV5-1, the J gene TRBJ1-4; no clear D gene. This CDR3 region has 17 residues. CDR1 is SGHRS and CDR2 is YFSETQ in the germline V gene. V was pared by 0 bases and J by 0 bases, with 12 bases between. CDR3 bases: TGCGCCAGCAGCTTGGGCCGCACACCCGCAACTAATGAAAAACTGTTTTTT. This sequence encodes CASSLGRTPATNEKLFF.

The chain uses TRBV6-5 and TRBJ2-1; 7 nucleotides line up with TRBD1. Germline V gene lookup returns CDR1 MNHEY and CDR2 SVGAGI. After removal of 5 bases from V and 4 bases from J, the junction contained 8 bases not matched to a gene. CDR3 length: 15 amino acids. The CDR3 DNA reads as TGTGCCAGCAGTCAACAGGGGCCGAATTACAATGAGCAGTTCTTC. Translating it yields CASSQQGPNYNEQFF.

Worth noting for this clone: The same CDR3 can be traced to other DNA sequences in this sample. The CDR3 here is CAISEEGRGTEAFF. Written as DNA, the CDR3 is TGTGCCATCAGTGAAGAAGGGAGAGGGACTGAAGCTTTCTTT. The chain links TRBV10-3 to TRBJ1-1; D gene ambiguous. The CDR3 runs to 14 residues. Germline CDR1 and CDR2: ENHRY and SYGVKD. The V gene lost 3 bases and the J gene lost 5 bases, with 13 bases spanning the gap.

This clone was found once. The CDR3 is CASSRSVGRNRNTEAFF. For the CDR3, the DNA is TGTGCCAGCAGCCGAAGCGTAGGGAGGAACCGGAACACTGAAGCTTTCTTT. The rearrangement joins TRBV3-1 (or the pseudogene TRBV3-2) to TRBJ1-1; no reliable D call. The germline gives CDR1 LGHDT, CDR2 YNNKEL (reference sequence). Trimming pared 4 bases from V and 1 base from J, leaving 19 bases between. The CDR3 has 17 amino acids.

V is TRBV27 and J is TRBJ1-5; 8 nucleotides align to TRBD1. This CDR3 comprises 19 residues. Germline trimming cut 5 bases from V and 1 base from J; bases unmatched to any gene: 16. The germline CDR1 and CDR2 sequences are MNHEY and SMNVEV (reference sequence). The DNA of the CDR3 is TGTGCCAGCAGTCGTCTGACAGGGGCGGGGAGGGGCAGCAATCAGCCCCAGCATTTT. Its protein is CASSRLTGAGRGSNQPQHF.

CDR3 coding DNA: TGCAGCGTGGACGGACAGCCCTATGGCTACACCTTC. Amino acid sequence: CSVDGQPYGYTF. The chain recombines TRBV29-1 with TRBJ1-2, with a possible D match to TRBD1 (6 bases). From germline, CDR1 is SQVTM and CDR2 ANQGSEA. The CDR3 is made up of 12 amino acids. V lost 6 bases, J lost 4 bases, and 12 bases lay in between.

A few counts support this clone. This sample includes further DNA sequences coding for the same CDR3. The chain is built from TRBV18 and TRBJ2-5, with D unclear. The germline CDR1 and CDR2 sequences are KGHSH and LQKENI. The CDR3 has 13 residues. The V gene lost 3 bases and the J gene lost 5 bases, with 10 bases spanning the gap. DNA of the CDR3: TGTGCCAGCTCACCCCAGTCGAGGGAGACCCAGTACTTC. This encodes CASSPQSRETQYF.

V gene TRBV9 combines with J gene TRBJ1-2, with a tentative D call TRBD1 (6 bases). The V gene's germline CDR1 is SGDLS and CDR2 YYNGEE. V shed 0 bases and J shed 3 bases, with 12 bases lying between them. The CDR3 loop spans 15 amino acids. As DNA, the CDR3 is TGTGCCAGCAGCGTAGATTCAGGGGCGGACTATGGCTACACCTTC. Its translation: CASSVDSGADYGYTF.

V and J are TRBV7-2 and TRBJ1-2; D is unclear. Germline CDR1 SGHTA, CDR2 FQGNSA. Trimming left V 5 bases short and J 7 bases short, with 11 bases between. The length of the CDR3 is 12 residues. The CDR3 bases are TGTGCCAGCAGCCCAGCGGGGTTTGGCTACACCTTC. Translated, it gives CASSPAGFGYTF.

The rearrangement links TRBV5-6 to TRBJ1-2; tentative D call: TRBD1 (6 bases). V was trimmed by 5 bases and J by 5 bases, leaving 19 bases between them. The germline gives CDR1 SGHDT, CDR2 YYEEEE. This CDR3 contains 15 residues. The chain's CDR3 is CASRDRDTLWYGYTF. The CDR3 nucleotides read TGTGCCAGCAGGGACCGGGACACCTTGTGGTATGGCTACACCTTC.